The TCR beta chain described here comes from a study of monozygotic twins with inflammatory bowel disease. TCRdb reprocessed the 5' RACE reads and stores each CDR3 protein as one record, lacking DNA. Its listing shows 300,000 to 400,000 distinct CDR3 sequences. From germline, CDR1 is GTSNPN and CDR2 SVGIG (reference sequence). There are 14 residues in the CDR3. As for this clonotype: The antigen is undetermined.

Whole-study results and caveats: Healthy co-twins showed greater TCRbeta diversity (inverse Simpson) than IBD patients.

The sequencing sample was made of blood. This chain uses TRBV30 with TRBJ2-5; as DNA is missing, the TRBD2 call by TCRdb cannot be tested. The receptor was derived from a human donor with ulcerative colitis or Crohn's disease, or a healthy co-twin of an affected twin (not recorded which). The CDR3 protein is CAWSVVGGRETQYF.